Listed below are T cell receptor beta chains from one sample, sequenced in a study of blood T cell repertoires in COVID-19. Only in-frame clones appear in the TCRdb table, and some are missing; sequencing was by immunoSEQ multiplex PCR. The data contain approximately 180,000 clones, 88% of them singletons. The sample was peripheral blood. The origin of the receptors is a human donor in a cohort sampled during active COVID-19. Both conserved end residues are part of each CDR3. Fields, in order: clone size, D gene, V gene, J gene, CDR3 DNA, CDR3 protein. The D gene is left open where the match is weak. Rows give clone size only sometimes, using once, few, many, or a class for an expanded clone.

>-|TRBD2|TRBV28|TRBJ2-7
TGTGCCAGCAGACTTTATGCGGCTAGCGGGAGTGACGAGCAGTACTTC
CASRLYAASGSDEQYF
>-|TRBD1|TRBV5-1|TRBJ2-1
TGCGCCAGCAGCTTGCTTCTCGGGACAGGGGGCAATGAGCAGTTCTTC
CASSLLLGTGGNEQFF
>-|TRBD2|TRBV18|TRBJ2-2
TGTGCCAGCTCACCACTGAGCGGGAGTGGCGCCGGGGAGCTGTTTTTT
CASSPLSGSGAGELFF
>-|-|TRBV7-9|TRBJ2-1
TGTGCCAGCAGCTTAACTTATCCCTACAATGAGCAGTTCTTC
CASSLTYPYNEQFF
>-|-|TRBV7-9|TRBJ2-5
TGTGCCAGCAGCTCGGACATGGTAGAGACCCAGTACTTC
CASSSDMVETQYF
>-|-|TRBV5-1|TRBJ2-1
TGCGCCAGCAGCACCCAGATTGGCGAGCAGTTCTTC
CASSTQIGEQFF
>-|-|TRBV19|TRBJ2-2
TGTGCCAGTAGAAATGTCAGACTAAACCCGAACACCGGGGAGCTGTTTTTT
CASRNVRLNPNTGELFF
>-|TRBD1|TRBV6-6|TRBJ1-1
TGTGCCAGCACCCAGGGGGGCGGGTACACTGAAGCTTTCTTT
CASTQGGGYTEAFF
>-|-|TRBV5-4|TRBJ1-6
TGTGCCAGCGGCTTGGACCCAGGGACTTATTCACCCCTCCACTTT
CASGLDPGTYSPLHF
>-|TRBD1|TRBV24-1|TRBJ2-3
TGTGCCACCTCGCGGACAGGGGGCGAGACAGATACGCAGTATTTT
CATSRTGGETDTQYF
>-|TRBD2|TRBV10-3|TRBJ2-7
TGTGCCATCAGTGCGGCTAGCGGGGGTTCCTACGAGCAGTACTTC
CAISAASGGSYEQYF
>few|TRBD1|TRBV28|TRBJ1-2
TGTGCCAGCACCCAAGGACAGGGGGCGGTTGGCTACACCTTC
CASTQGQGAVGYTF
>-|-|TRBV9|TRBJ1-3
TGTGCCAGCAGCGTATCAGGCGCATCTGGAAACACCATATATTTT
CASSVSGASGNTIYF
>-|TRBD1|TRBV19|TRBJ2-1
TGTGCCAGTAGTGATCGACAGGGGATGAATGAGCAGTTCTTC
CASSDRQGMNEQFF
>-|-|TRBV4-3|TRBJ2-3
TGCGCCAGCAGCCAGGGGGCTAGCGGAGCGAAAAGCACAGATACGCAGTATTTT
CASSQGASGAKSTDTQYF